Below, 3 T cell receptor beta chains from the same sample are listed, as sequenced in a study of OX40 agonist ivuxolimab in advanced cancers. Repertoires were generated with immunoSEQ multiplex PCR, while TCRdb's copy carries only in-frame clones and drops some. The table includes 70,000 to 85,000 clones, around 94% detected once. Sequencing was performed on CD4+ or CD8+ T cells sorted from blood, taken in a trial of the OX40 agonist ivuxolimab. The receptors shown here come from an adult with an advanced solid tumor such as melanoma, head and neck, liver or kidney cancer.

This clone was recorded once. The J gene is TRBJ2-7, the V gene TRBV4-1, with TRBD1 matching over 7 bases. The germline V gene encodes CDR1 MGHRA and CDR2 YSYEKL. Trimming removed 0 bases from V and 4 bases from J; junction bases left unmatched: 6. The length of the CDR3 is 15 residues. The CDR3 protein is CASSQEGQLAYEQYF. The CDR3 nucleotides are TGCGCCAGCAGCCAAGAGGGACAGTTGGCTTACGAGCAGTACTTC.

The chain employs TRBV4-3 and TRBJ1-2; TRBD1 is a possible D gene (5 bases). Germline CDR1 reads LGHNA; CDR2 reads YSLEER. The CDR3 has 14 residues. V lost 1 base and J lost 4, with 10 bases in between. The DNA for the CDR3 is TGCGCCAGCAGCCAAGGAAGGGGTGGCTATGGCTACACCTTC. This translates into CASSQGRGGYGYTF.

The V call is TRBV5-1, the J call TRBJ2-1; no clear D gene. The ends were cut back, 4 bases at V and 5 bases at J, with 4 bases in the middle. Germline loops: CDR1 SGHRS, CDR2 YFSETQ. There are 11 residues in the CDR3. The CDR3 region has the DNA TGCGCCAGCAGCGAAAACAATGAGCAGTTCTTC. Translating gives CASSENNEQFF.